Below are 25 T cell receptor beta chains sequenced from a single sample in a study of cytomegalovirus exposure and HLA in healthy donors (dated by TCRdb to the late 2010s). Library generation was performed with the immunoSEQ multiplex PCR assay. A mixture of 60 forward primers for TCR Vbeta segments and 13 reverse primers for TCR Jbeta segments was used in the multiplex PCR. TCRdb provides this immuneACCESS table in a form limited to in-frame rearrangements. Some clones are lacking; in checked studies, under half of them reflect an unresolved V gene, and why the rest are absent is not known. The sample table gives 150,000 to 200,000 clones. Of the sample, 0.7% to 0.8% falls within the top ten clones. Sequencing input: PBMCs. These receptor sequences come from a woman under 30 in good health and CMV-seropositive.

The genes are TRBV27 and TRBJ2-7; 8 bases are a match to TRBD1. This CDR3 spans 16 amino acids. In germline, CDR1 is MNHEY, CDR2 SMNVEV (reference sequence). With V trimmed by 3 bases and J by 0 bases, 7 bases remained unmatched. CDR3 nucleotides: TGTGCCAGCAGTTTTTCGACAGGGGAGAGCTCCTACGAGCAGTACTTC. It is translated as CASSFSTGESSYEQYF.

This chain joins TRBV10-3 and TRBJ2-2; TRBD1 aligns across 8 bases. This CDR3 has 14 residues. Trimming at V came to 4 bases and at J to 4 bases, leaving 2 bases not matched to a gene. Germline values: CDR1 ENHRY, CDR2 SYGVKD. CDR3 bases: TGTGCCATCAGTGGGCAGGGGGCCACCGGGGAGCTGTTTTTT. It encodes CAISGQGATGELFF.

The rearrangement joins TRBV5-4 to TRBJ1-2, with 7 bases fitting TRBD1. Germline CDR1 reads SGHNT; CDR2 reads YYREEE (reference sequence). V lost 4 bases, J lost 4 bases, and 10 bases stayed unmatched. The CDR3 is made up of 15 amino acids. The CDR3 DNA reads TGTGCCAGCAGCCCAGGGGGGCAGGCTAGCTATGGCTACACCTTC. Its protein product is CASSPGGQASYGYTF.

The gene calls are TRBV5-1 and TRBJ1-2; no reliable D call. The CDR3 is 13 residues long. Between the trimmed V and J ends, which lost 4 bases and 1 base, there was a span of 8 bases. The germline gives CDR1 SGHRS, CDR2 YFSETQ. The CDR3 nucleotides read TGCGCCAGCAGCGAAAGCCTTAACTATGGCTACACCTTC. Amino acids: CASSESLNYGYTF.

This sequence joins TRBV18 and TRBJ2-4, with 7 bases aligning to TRBD1. V shed 0 bases and J 6 bases; nucleotides not matched to a gene: 5. Per germline, CDR1 KGHSH and CDR2 LQKENI. CDR3 length: 15 amino acids. The CDR3 DNA reads TGTGCCAGCTCACCACCGACAGGGATTAGAAACATTCAGTACTTC. Its protein product is CASSPPTGIRNIQYF.

The chain carries TRBV5-1 and TRBJ2-2; 10 nucleotides line up with TRBD2. This CDR3 is built from 15 residues. Germline V gene lookup returns CDR1 SGHRS and CDR2 YFSETQ. V shed 0 bases, J shed 6 bases, and the junction held 2 bases outside the gene matches. CDR3 nucleotides: TGCGCCAGCAGCTTGGCCGGGACTAGCGCCGGGGAGCTGTTTTTT. It codes for CASSLAGTSAGELFF.

The J gene is TRBJ2-7, the V gene TRBV4-2; D is ambiguous. Germline CDR1 LGHNA, CDR2 YNFKEQ. V was trimmed by 4 bases and J by 0 bases, leaving 4 bases between them. The CDR3 has 12 amino acids. The CDR3 here is CASSLSSYEQYF. The CDR3 coding sequence is TGTGCCAGCAGCCTCAGCTCCTACGAGCAGTACTTC.

V and J are TRBV7-9 and TRBJ1-2; 9 bases map to TRBD1. Germline loops: CDR1 SEHNR, CDR2 FQNEAQ (reference sequence). CDR3 length equals 15 residues. V shed 5 bases and J 5 bases; nucleotides not matched to a gene: 9. CDR3 DNA sequence: TGTGCCAGCAGCGTGGGACAGGGACCTTATTATGGCTACACCTTC. Translated: CASSVGQGPYYGYTF.

Here the CDR3 reads CASSPPRTGGGQPQHF. DNA for the CDR3: TGTGCCAGCTCACCACCCCGGACAGGGGGCGGTCAGCCCCAGCATTTT. The genes are TRBV18 and TRBJ1-5; 11 nucleotides align to TRBD1. This CDR3 has 16 residues. Germline CDR1 is KGHSH and CDR2 is LQKENI. V was pared by 0 bases and J by 6 bases, with 4 bases of the junction left unmatched.

This chain uses TRBV7-3 with TRBJ1-1; D ambiguous. Germline V gene data show CDR1 as SGHTA and CDR2 as FQGTGA. Trimming pared 3 bases from V and 6 bases from J, leaving 26 bases between. There are 18 residues in the CDR3. CDR3 nucleotide sequence: TGTGCCAGCAGCTTCCACAGAGTGCAAAAAAGGATGGTCCCTGAAGCTTTCTTT. Translated, it gives CASSFHRVQKRMVPEAFF.

The rearrangement uses TRBV27 and TRBJ1-1; 7 bases are shared with TRBD1. The germline CDR1 and CDR2 sequences are MNHEY and SMNVEV (reference sequence). The CDR3 is made up of 13 amino acids. With V trimmed by 4 bases and J by 1 base, 0 bases remained unmatched. This CDR3 reads CASSSGGNTEAFF. CDR3 in DNA: TGTGCCAGCAGTTCAGGGGGGAACACTGAAGCTTTCTTT.

The CDR3 loop is CASSLGGRAGVDEQFF. The CDR3 coding sequence is TGTGCCAGCAGCTTAGGCGGGAGGGCCGGGGTCGATGAGCAGTTCTTC. This chain connects TRBV5-4 to TRBJ2-1, with 9 bases aligning to TRBD2. After removal of 2 bases from V and 8 bases from J, the junction contained 11 bases not matched to a gene. Germline V gene lookup returns CDR1 SGHNT and CDR2 YYREEE (reference sequence). The CDR3 has 16 amino acids.

The V gene is TRBV30, the J gene TRBJ1-1; 8 nucleotides match TRBD1. The germline V gene has CDR1 GTSNPN and CDR2 SVGIG (reference sequence). This CDR3 is built from 15 residues. The V segment lost 3 bases and the J segment 2 bases; nucleotides outside the gene matches: 8. The CDR3 sequence is CAWSRVDRVNTEAFF. CDR3 bases: TGTGCCTGGAGCAGGGTGGACAGGGTTAACACTGAAGCTTTCTTT. Drawing the rest from reference TRBV30 and TRBJ1-1, the complete variable domain is SQTIHQWPATLVQPVGSPLSLECTVEGTSNPNLYWYRQAAGRGLQLLFYSVGIGQISSEVPQNLSASRPQDRQFILSSKKLLLSDSGFYLCAWSRVDRVNTEAFFGQGTRLTVV.

V is TRBV30 and J is TRBJ2-5; 9 bases agree with TRBD2. Germline CDR1 and CDR2: GTSNPN and SVGIG (reference sequence). The junction had 5 bases not matched to a gene; V was cut back by 1 base and J by 5 bases. The CDR3 covers 14 residues. The CDR3 bases are TGTGCCTGGAGTGCTGCGGGAGGGGGGGAGACCCAGTACTTC. Translating gives CAWSAAGGGETQYF.

The chain couples TRBV6-5 to TRBJ1-1, with unresolved D. This CDR3 has 14 residues. Between the trimmed V and J ends, which lost 6 bases and 1 base, there was a span of 12 bases. From germline, CDR1 is MNHEY and CDR2 SVGAGI. The CDR3 sequence is CASSHMGRNTEAFF. Written as DNA, the CDR3 is TGTGCCAGCAGCCACATGGGCCGGAACACTGAAGCTTTCTTT.

V is TRBV25-1 and J is TRBJ2-6; D gene uncertain. CDR1 is MGHDK and CDR2 is SYGVNS in the germline V gene. This CDR3 is built from 18 residues. V shed 2 bases and J shed 0 bases, with 14 bases lying between them. CDR3 amino acids: CASSEQISPHSGANVLTF. Here the CDR3 DNA reads TGTGCCAGCAGTGAACAGATATCCCCCCACTCTGGGGCCAACGTCCTGACTTTC.

V gene TRBV6-5 combines with J gene TRBJ1-1; no reliable D call. Deletions cut 2 bases from V and 0 bases from J, with 13 bases between. This CDR3 comprises 16 residues. CDR1 MNHEY and CDR2 SVGAGI come from the germline V gene. The CDR3 DNA reads as TGTGCCAGCAGTTACACGCTCCTGGGAGTGAACACTGAAGCTTTCTTT. It yields the protein CASSYTLLGVNTEAFF.

As DNA, the CDR3 is TGTGCCAGCAGCTTAGGAATTCGACTAGCGGACCGGGGTGAGCAGTTCTTC. Its protein product is CASSLGIRLADRGEQFF. The chain recombines TRBV11-2 with TRBJ2-1; 9 bases agree with TRBD2. Germline V gene data show CDR1 as SGHAT and CDR2 as FQNNGV. The CDR3 has 17 amino acids. V lost 1 base to trimming and J lost 9 bases; unmatched junction nucleotides: 13.

This chain connects TRBV29-1 to TRBJ2-1, with D hard to call. Germline V CDR1 and CDR2: SQVTM, ANQGSEA. The CDR3 has 12 residues. V was cut by 1 base and J by 3 bases, with 4 bases left in between. The CDR3 loop is CSVEGHYNEQFF. The CDR3 nucleotides are TGCAGCGTTGAAGGGCACTACAATGAGCAGTTCTTC.

The chain couples TRBV29-1 to TRBJ1-2, with D possibly TRBD1 on 6 matching bases. Germline values: CDR1 SQVTM, CDR2 ANQGSEA. The CDR3 has 15 amino acids. Trimming took 4 bases from V and 8 from J, leaving 23 bases between them. This CDR3 reads CSVVWSSTWGQGYTF. As DNA, the CDR3 is TGCAGCGTTGTTTGGTCTTCGACATGGGGACAAGGCTACACCTTC.

The V and J genes are TRBV2 and TRBJ1-1, with 8 bases matching TRBD1. Trimming removed 7 bases from V and 5 bases from J; junction bases left unmatched: 6. Germline V gene data show CDR1 as SNHLY and CDR2 as FYNNEI. The CDR3 runs 13 residues. CDR3 in amino acids: CASMIQGETEAFF. The CDR3 DNA follows: TGTGCCAGCATGATACAGGGGGAGACTGAAGCTTTCTTT.

The chain is built from TRBV19 and TRBJ1-2, with TRBD1 identical over 9 bases. The CDR3 is 16 residues long. Germline CDR1 reads LNHDA; CDR2 reads SQIVND (reference sequence). J was trimmed by 5 bases and V by 0 bases; bases with no gene match: 7. CDR3 sequence (DNA): TGTGCCAGTAGTATAGATCGGAGACAGGGGGTTTATGGCTACACCTTC. This codes for CASSIDRRQGVYGYTF.

This chain joins TRBV11-2 and TRBJ1-1; weak D call: TRBD1 (5 bases). CDR3 size: 13 residues. V was cut by 7 bases and J by 11 bases, with 20 bases left in between. In germline, CDR1 is SGHAT, CDR2 FQNNGV. CDR3 sequence (DNA): TGTGCCAGCACCCCGAGAGGGCAGGAGGGGGCTTTCTTT. It is translated as CASTPRGQEGAFF.

The V and J genes are TRBV5-6 and TRBJ2-5; weak D call: TRBD2 (6 bases). Trimming removed 3 bases from V and 2 bases from J, with 14 bases in between. Germline V gene lookup returns CDR1 SGHDT and CDR2 YYEEEE. The CDR3 extends over 15 amino acids. This CDR3 reads CASSSWGGAQETQYF. In DNA, the CDR3 is TGTGCCAGCAGCTCTTGGGGAGGAGCTCAAGAGACCCAGTACTTC.

V usage is TRBV19 and J usage is TRBJ1-5; D may be TRBD1 (5 bases). Trimming cost V 5 bases and J 8 bases, with 16 bases left between them. The CDR3 extends over 14 amino acids. The germline gives CDR1 LNHDA, CDR2 SQIVND (reference sequence). The DNA for the CDR3 is TGTGCCAGTAGTCCAGGGTATCGGGGGGAGCCCCAGCATTTT. Protein: CASSPGYRGEPQHF.